These T cell receptor beta chains were read from a single sample in a study of blood T cells in healthy people across ages. TCRdb redid the calling of the 5' RACE reads with MiXCR, one entry per CDR3 protein. The table includes about 650,000 distinct CDR3 sequences, 32% detected once. Material: blood. The receptors originated from a woman of 80 years or more in good health. Both conserved end residues are part of each CDR3. Fields, in order: V gene, J gene, clone size, D gene, CDR3 protein, CDR3 DNA. The D gene is left open where the match is weak. Where a row states a size, it is once, few, many or the class of an expanded clone; other rows omit it.

TRBV20-1	TRBJ2-7	.	.	CSARKTGPLYEQYF	TGCAGTGCTAGAAAAACCGGGCCTTTATACGAGCAGTACTTC
TRBV29-1	TRBJ2-6	.	.	CSVGATPGSGANVLTF	TGCAGCGTAGGAGCTACCCCAGGCTCTGGGGCCAACGTCCTGACTTTC
TRBV12-3/TRBV12-4	TRBJ2-1	many	TRBD2	CASSGTSDEQFF	TGTGCCAGCAGTGGGACTAGCGATGAGCAGTTCTTC
TRBV5-5	TRBJ1-6	many	.	CASSLEVGSPLHF	TGTGCCAGCAGCCTAGAGGTGGGTTCACCCCTCCACTTT
TRBV10-3	TRBJ2-1	many	TRBD1	CAISADRDSYNEQFF	TGTGCCATCAGCGCAGACAGGGACTCCTACAATGAGCAGTTCTTC
TRBV7-9	TRBJ2-5	many	.	CASSLVGGETQYF	TGTGCCAGCAGCTTAGTTGGGGGCGAGACCCAGTACTTC
TRBV20-1	TRBJ2-3	many	.	CSAKPIQDTQYF	TGCAGTGCTAAACCAATACAAGATACGCAGTATTTT
TRBV10-3	TRBJ2-3	many	.	CAISEADSTDTQYF	TGTGCCATCAGTGAGGCTGACAGCACAGATACGCAGTATTTT
TRBV7-2	TRBJ1-2	.	TRBD1	CASSLAPTGDGYTF	TGTGCCAGCAGCTTAGCGCCTACAGGGGACGGCTACACCTTC
TRBV7-9	TRBJ2-3	many	TRBD2	CASSSLRGGPPDTQYF	TGTGCCAGCAGCTCACTCCGCGGGGGGCCCCCAGATACGCAGTATTTT
TRBV20-1	TRBJ1-5	.	.	CSALDSKGNQPQHF	TGCAGTGCTTTGGACAGCAAGGGCAATCAGCCCCAGCATTTT
TRBV6-2/TRBV6-3	TRBJ1-1	many	.	CASSARNTEAFF	TGTGCCAGCAGTGCCCGTAACACTGAAGCTTTCTTT
TRBV25-1	TRBJ1-1	.	.	CASSEGGSTEAFF	TGTGCCAGCAGTGAAGGGGGGAGCACTGAAGCTTTCTTT
TRBV30	TRBJ1-2	many	TRBD1	CASADSGTDYGYTF	TGTGCCTCAGCCGACTCCGGGACAGACTATGGCTACACCTTC
TRBV27	TRBJ1-6	.	.	CASTSRTPDNSSLHF	TGTGCCAGCACCTCCCGGACACCGGATAATTCATCCCTCCACTTT
TRBV20-1	TRBJ2-7	.	TRBD1	CSARPTPGQASYEQYF	TGCAGTGCTAGGCCCACACCAGGACAGGCCTCCTACGAGCAGTACTTC
TRBV7-8	TRBJ2-3	.	.	CASRGGNGDTQYF	TGTGCCAGCAGGGGCGGGAATGGAGATACGCAGTATTTT
TRBV6-1	TRBJ1-1	.	.	CASSGPLRGAFF	TGTGCCAGCAGTGGACCGTTAAGAGGTGCTTTCTTT
TRBV12-3/TRBV12-4	TRBJ1-1	.	TRBD1	CASSPTGAQLAFF	TGTGCCAGCAGCCCGACAGGGGCACAGTTGGCTTTCTTT
TRBV12-3/TRBV12-4	TRBJ2-7	many	.	CASRWGQDEQYF	TGTGCCAGCAGATGGGGCCAGGACGAGCAGTACTTC
TRBV4-3	TRBJ1-2	few	TRBD1	CASSQDRQGGFYGYTF	TGCGCCAGCAGCCAAGATAGACAGGGAGGGTTCTATGGCTACACCTTC
TRBV10-3	TRBJ2-1	many	TRBD2	CAIRPTSGGVNEQFF	TGTGCCATCAGGCCCACTAGCGGGGGGGTCAATGAGCAGTTCTTC
TRBV5-6	TRBJ1-2	few	.	CASTVSGSDGYTF	TGTGCCAGCACCGTTTCAGGGTCCGATGGCTACACCTTC
TRBV12-3/TRBV12-4	TRBJ1-4	.	TRBD1	CASSLAGQGPREEKLFF	TGTGCCAGCAGTTTAGCGGGACAGGGACCTCGTGAGGAAAAACTGTTTTTT
TRBV20-1	TRBJ2-3	few	.	CSARVADIGTQYF	TGCAGTGCTAGAGTTGCGGACATCGGTACGCAGTATTTT
TRBV29-1	TRBJ2-1	many	.	CSVDSIGSNEQFF	TGCAGCGTCGACTCTATCGGGAGCAATGAGCAGTTCTTC
TRBV6-2/TRBV6-3	TRBJ2-7	.	TRBD1	CASNLGGQGISEQYF	TGTGCCAGCAATCTCGGGGGACAGGGAATTTCCGAGCAGTACTTC
TRBV12-3/TRBV12-4	TRBJ2-1	many	TRBD1	CASSITGDPYNEQFF	TGTGCCAGCAGTATCACAGGGGATCCCTACAATGAGCAGTTCTTC
TRBV7-2	TRBJ1-3	.	TRBD1	CASNLDRGGNTIYF	TGTGCCAGCAACCTGGACAGGGGTGGAAACACCATATATTTT
TRBV4-3	TRBJ2-5	.	.	CASSQSQGKGETQYF	TGCGCCAGCAGCCAAAGTCAGGGGAAGGGAGAGACCCAGTACTTC
TRBV6-6	TRBJ1-2	many	.	CATIRAGIYGYTF	TGTGCCACCATAAGGGCAGGGATATATGGCTACACCTTC
TRBV15	TRBJ1-1	.	.	CATSRAQGRAFF	TGTGCCACCAGCAGAGCCCAAGGCCGGGCTTTCTTT
TRBV6-2/TRBV6-3	TRBJ1-2	many	.	CASSYGEGYTF	TGTGCCAGCAGTTATGGTGAAGGCTACACCTTC
TRBV7-2	TRBJ1-3	.	.	CASSLGQGGENTIYF	TGTGCCAGCAGCTTAGGGCAGGGAGGGGAGAACACCATATATTTT
TRBV2	TRBJ2-1	few	TRBD2	CASSGTSVNNEQFF	TGTGCCAGCAGTGGGACTAGCGTAAACAATGAGCAGTTCTTC
TRBV15	TRBJ2-4	.	.	CATSRDLSGAKNIQYF	TGTGCCACCAGCAGAGATCTCTCGGGAGCCAAAAACATTCAGTACTTC
TRBV7-2	TRBJ2-1	many	TRBD2	CASSLSSSGGANEQFF	TGTGCCAGCAGCTTATCCTCTAGCGGGGGGGCCAATGAGCAGTTCTTC
TRBV30	TRBJ2-7	many	TRBD1	CAWSGGTGGLDEQYF	TGTGCCTGGAGTGGGGGGACAGGGGGTTTGGACGAGCAGTACTTC
TRBV5-5	TRBJ1-2	.	.	CASSRMGVNYGYTF	TGTGCCAGCAGCCGAATGGGGGTTAACTATGGCTACACCTTC
TRBV20-1	TRBJ1-2	many	.	CSARDPLNYGYTF	TGCAGTGCTAGAGATCCCCTTAACTATGGCTACACCTTC
TRBV5-1	TRBJ2-5	many	.	CASSLAPQETQYF	TGCGCCAGCAGCTTGGCTCCGCAAGAGACCCAGTACTTC
TRBV11-2	TRBJ2-1	many	.	CASSLVLANEQFF	TGTGCCAGCAGCTTAGTGCTAGCGAATGAGCAGTTCTTC
TRBV2	TRBJ1-5	few	TRBD1	CASSAQRDRVQPQHF	TGTGCCAGCAGTGCGCAGAGGGACAGGGTTCAGCCCCAGCATTTT
TRBV7-2	TRBJ2-1	many	.	CASSLGFTYNEQFF	TGTGCCAGCAGCTTAGGGTTCACCTACAATGAGCAGTTCTTC
TRBV7-8	TRBJ1-1	.	.	CARRVGHRGDTEAFF	TGTGCCCGCCGAGTAGGGCACCGTGGGGACACTGAAGCTTTCTTT
TRBV5-5	TRBJ2-2	few	.	CASSLNGRELFF	TGTGCCAGCAGCTTGAATGGTCGGGAGCTGTTTTTT
TRBV25-1	TRBJ1-1	few	.	CASSDRDGRWSNTEAFF	TGTGCCAGCAGTGATAGGGACGGAAGGTGGTCGAACACTGAAGCTTTCTTT
TRBV4-1	TRBJ2-5	.	TRBD2	CASSQGLAAYQETQYF	TGCGCCAGCAGCCAGGGACTAGCGGCGTACCAAGAGACCCAGTACTTC
TRBV20-1	TRBJ2-3	few	.	CSAAGTHTDTQYF	TGCAGTGCCGCCGGGACTCACACAGATACGCAGTATTTT
TRBV20-1	TRBJ1-1	many	TRBD1	CSARNRGRTEAFF	TGCAGTGCTAGAAACAGGGGGCGGACTGAAGCTTTCTTT
TRBV6-1	TRBJ2-1	.	.	CASSEFLGRAETQFF	TGTGCCAGCAGTGAATTTTTGGGGCGGGCAGAGACCCAGTTCTTC
TRBV6-6	TRBJ2-2	few	TRBD2	CASSYAGGASNTGELFF	TGTGCCAGCAGTTACGCCGGGGGGGCTAGCAACACCGGGGAGCTGTTTTTT
TRBV9	TRBJ2-7	many	.	CASSPRALVGYEQYF	TGTGCCAGCAGCCCGAGGGCATTAGTGGGCTACGAGCAGTACTTC
TRBV30	TRBJ2-5	.	.	CVWSVLSETQYF	TGTGTCTGGAGTGTACTTTCAGAGACCCAGTACTTC
TRBV4-1	TRBJ2-7	.	.	CASSPSGSKGEQYF	TGCGCCAGCAGCCCCTCCGGGTCTAAAGGCGAGCAGTACTTC